This T cell receptor beta chain came from a study of T cell responses to AZD1222 COVID-19 vaccine (dated by TCRdb to about 2021). Background for the entire study: AZD1222 recipients whose second dose came at about 4 weeks and those whose second dose came at about 12 weeks were combined into one group, since spike-specific TCR depth and breadth did not differ between the two schedules. TCR sequencing was performed for roughly 250 trial participants, of whom 200 to 210 were given two doses of AZD1222 and 26 were given two doses of MenACWY control vaccine. Trial participants were enrolled by age into 18-55, 56-69 and 70-plus year subgroups, with roughly 150, 30 and 60 TCR-sequenced participants respectively.

The CDR3 regions of human TCRbeta chains were subjected to immunosequencing. In the authors' own workflow: Repertoire TCRs were matched against a reference library of SARS-CoV-2-specific TCRs generated with the MIRA antigen-specificity platform. Breadth was defined as the fraction of unique TCRs that were SARS-CoV-2-associated. Depth was defined as the fraction of total T cells that were SARS-CoV-2-associated. Each spike-specific TCR was assigned to its reactive spike region and to a CD4 or CD8 class using the MIRA data. Log10-transformed breadth and depth values were compared by one-way ANOVA with Sidak's multiple comparisons tests. TCRdb mirrors the immuneACCESS table, restricted to in-frame sequences. Some clones are absent from its copies; in checked studies, under half trace to an unresolved V gene, and the reason for the others is unknown. The DNA was the basis for D and trimming; V, J and clone size are from that table. The sample has about 180,000 clones on record, approximately 86% of them singletons. Of the sample, roughly 8% falls within the top ten clones.

The sample's time point label is to be understood as: baseline before first vaccination. Vaccinee samples were obtained from the UK trials COV001 and COV002, which included a single-blind randomized controlled phase 2/3 trial of AZD1222 (ChAdOx1 nCoV-19) in healthy adults. For TCRbeta chain sequencing, PBMC samples from trial participants were taken at day 0 and at day 28 after the second dose. This clone has just one count. Its recognized antigen is unknown. Nothing much larger sits one base from this clone, and base qualities are not available. Results and caveats for the whole study, not just this receptor: Reportedly, close to half of the unique spike-specific TCRs recognized epitopes lying outside the regions that are mutated in the B.1.351 and B.1.1.7 variants. After two AZD1222 doses, spike-specific TCR breadth and depth were significantly higher than at day 0 and than in MenACWY recipients. The vaccine-associated CD4 TCRs covered the entire spike protein, and the dominant responses fell in regions 160-218 and 743-854. Because no day 14 peak-response samples were available, the repertoires could be characterized only after the peak T cell response. Participants were mostly white British and included more females than males, and it was suggested by the authors that clonal diversity may have been underestimated. In the small 56-69-year group, the increase in depth fell short of significance, most likely because of low power. Conclusions about previously exposed vaccinees are limited because only six or seven AZD1222 recipients were SARS-CoV-2 seropositive at baseline.

From cysteine to phenylalanine, the CDR3 is 13 amino acids long. The kept DNA is CDR3 alone, 39 bases in frame from the first base. The germline V gene provides CDR1 SGHDT and CDR2 YYEEEE. Trimming accounts for 4 bases at V and 5 bases at J, while the number of junction bases matched to no gene is 6. The TCR originated in an adult in good health. The sequences come from peripheral blood, collected on day 0 of AZD1222 vaccination. The chain couples TRBV5-6 to TRBJ2-7, with TRBD1 matching 7 junction bases. The CDR3 corresponds to CASSQIQGDEQYF. In nucleotides, the sequence is TGTGCCAGCAGCCAAATTCAGGGGGACGAGCAGTACTTC. With all but the CDR3 taken from the reference TRBV5-6 and TRBJ2-7 genes, the full variable domain is: DAGVTQSPTHLIKTRGQQVTLRCSPKSGHDTVSWYQQALGQGPQFIFQYYEEEERQRGNFPDRFSGHQFPNYSSELNVNALLLGDSALYLCASSQIQGDEQYFGPGTRLTVT.